This T cell receptor (beta chain) appears in the sequencing data of a study of T cell responses to AZD1222 COVID-19 vaccine. TCRdb keeps only in-frame clones here, not all; method: immunoSEQ multiplex PCR. The sample lists 240,000 or so clones, about 92% seen once, with roughly 0.5% in the top ten. Between the trimmed V and J ends, which lost 1 base and 3 bases, there was a span of 18 bases. The CDR3 is made up of 18 amino acids. In germline, CDR1 is SNHLY, CDR2 FYNNEI. The chain recombines TRBV2 with TRBJ1-4, with D possibly being TRBD1 (5 bases). The TCR originated in an adult in good health. The sequencing here drew on peripheral blood, taken on day 0 of AZD1222 vaccination. This CDR3 reads CASSEERPSGGANEKLFF. The CDR3, as DNA: TGTGCCAGCAGTGAAGAGAGGCCCTCTGGGGGTGCTAATGAAAAACTGTTTTTT.